This T cell receptor beta chain stems from a study of shared clonotypes between healthy human individuals. General study results and limits: All-four-donor shared clonotypes had higher generation probabilities than non-shared clonotypes did. Clonotype sharing among donors, it was expected, would be affected by sequencing depth.

In regard to this clone: Its target is not known.

The CDR3 has 15 residues. Trimming shortened V by 0 bases and J by 9 bases, and 15 bases separated the two germline ends. CDR1 is KGHSH, CDR2 LQKENI, per germline. Profiled with immunoSEQ multiplex PCR; TCRdb holds only in-frame clones, not every one. The table has just over 2,000,000 clones, roughly 96% seen once; the top ten hold roughly 0.13%. The material sequenced was naive CD4+ T cells sorted from blood. This sample's subset: CD45RA+ positively selected. This clonotype was sampled from a young man in good health. This chain links TRBV18 with TRBJ2-1; the D gene could be TRBD1 or TRBD2 (5 bases each). This CDR3 is CASSPPEFGGTEQFF. The CDR3 nucleotides are TGTGCCAGCTCACCACCTGAGTTCGGTGGGACTGAGCAGTTCTTC.